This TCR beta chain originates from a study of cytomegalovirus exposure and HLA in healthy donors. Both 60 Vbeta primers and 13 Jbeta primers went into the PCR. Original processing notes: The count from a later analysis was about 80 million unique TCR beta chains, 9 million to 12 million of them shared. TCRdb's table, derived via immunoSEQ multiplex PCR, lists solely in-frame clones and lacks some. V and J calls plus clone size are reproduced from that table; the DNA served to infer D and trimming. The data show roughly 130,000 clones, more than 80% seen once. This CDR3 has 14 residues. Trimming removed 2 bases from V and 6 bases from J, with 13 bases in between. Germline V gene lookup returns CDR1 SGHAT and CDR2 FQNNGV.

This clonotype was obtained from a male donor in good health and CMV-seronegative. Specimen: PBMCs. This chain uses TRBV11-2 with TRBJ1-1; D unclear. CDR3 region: CASSLTFFSSEAFF. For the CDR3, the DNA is TGTGCCAGCAGCTTAACATTCTTTTCTTCTGAAGCTTTCTTT.